The rows below give T cell receptor beta chains drawn from one sample of a study of control samples from healthy donors and cancer patients. TCRdb's table, derived via immunoSEQ multiplex PCR, lists solely in-frame clones and lacks some. The sample shows 150,000 or so clones, 85% to 95% of them seen only once. Input material: PBMCs. The receptors were sampled from a man aged 55 to 70 with colorectal cancer. CDR3s include the opening cysteine and the closing phenylalanine or tryptophan. D genes are given only for firm matches. Size is stated for part of the rows, as once, few or many counts, or as a class when the clone is expanded.

D gene	V gene	J gene	CDR3 length	clone size	CDR3 protein	CDR3 DNA
.	TRBV19	TRBJ2-6	17	.	CASSIWSPTSGANVLTF	TGTGCCAGTAGTATCTGGAGTCCCACCTCTGGGGCCAACGTCCTGACTTTC
.	TRBV10-3	TRBJ1-6	15	.	CAISATGPLNSPLHF	TGTGCCATCAGCGCCACAGGGCCCTTAAATTCACCCCTCCACTTT
.	TRBV4-3	TRBJ2-5	15	once	CASSQRDNNRETQYF	TGCGCCAGCAGCCAAAGAGACAATAACCGAGAGACCCAGTACTTC
TRBD2	TRBV18	TRBJ2-3	16	.	CASSLTRTSGTDTQYF	TGTGCCAGCTCCCTAACCCGGACTAGCGGAACAGATACGCAGTATTTT
.	TRBV7-8	TRBJ1-2	15	.	CASSLGLPTNYGYTF	TGTGCCAGCAGCTTAGGCCTACCGACTAACTATGGCTACACCTTC
.	TRBV7-9	TRBJ2-3	17	.	CASSREPFGPSTDTQYF	TGTGCCAGCAGCCGCGAACCCTTTGGCCCTAGCACAGATACGCAGTATTTT
.	TRBV19	TRBJ1-2	14	.	CASSIPGRNYGYTF	TGTGCCAGTAGTATCCCAGGACGGAACTATGGCTACACCTTC
TRBD1	TRBV5-6	TRBJ1-2	15	.	CASSLWGQENYGYTF	TGTGCCAGCAGCTTGTGGGGACAGGAAAACTATGGCTACACCTTC
TRBD1	TRBV5-1	TRBJ2-6	17	.	CASRPGQGLSGANVLTF	TGCGCCAGCCGACCGGGACAGGGCCTCTCTGGGGCCAACGTCCTGACTTTC
.	TRBV11-2	TRBJ2-7	15	.	CASSLMGNIAYEQYF	TGTGCCAGCAGCTTAATGGGAAATATAGCCTACGAGCAGTACTTC
.	TRBV2	TRBJ1-5	15	.	CASSAFNRDDQPQHF	TGTGCCAGCAGCGCCTTCAACAGGGATGATCAGCCCCAGCATTTT
TRBD1	TRBV4-1	TRBJ1-4	16	.	CASSLTGGATNEKLFF	TGCGCCAGCAGCCTAACAGGGGGAGCGACTAATGAAAAACTGTTTTTT
TRBD1	TRBV19	TRBJ1-2	15	.	CASSMTGEGIYGYTF	TGTGCCAGTAGTATGACAGGGGAGGGGATCTATGGCTACACCTTC
.	TRBV5-1	TRBJ1-1	13	.	CASIEEGGTEAFF	TGCGCCAGCATTGAGGAAGGGGGCACTGAAGCTTTCTTT
TRBD2	TRBV5-1	TRBJ2-5	16	.	CASSLMPTSGEETQYF	TGCGCCAGCAGCTTGATGCCGACTAGCGGGGAAGAGACCCAGTACTTC
.	TRBV7-2	TRBJ1-2	16	.	CASSLVSPTTNYGYTF	TGTGCCAGCAGCTTAGTTTCCCCTACAACTAACTATGGCTACACCTTC
.	TRBV4-1	TRBJ2-7	14	.	CASSQDTGSYEQYF	TGCGCCAGCAGCCAAGATACGGGTTCCTACGAGCAGTACTTC
.	TRBV14	TRBJ2-6	15	.	CASSQAGSGANVLTF	TGTGCCAGCAGCCAAGCGGGCTCTGGGGCCAACGTCCTGACTTTC
.	TRBV27	TRBJ2-7	16	.	CASSLSMQGPPYEQYF	TGTGCCAGCAGTTTATCGATGCAGGGGCCCCCCTACGAGCAGTACTTC
TRBD2	TRBV5-6	TRBJ2-3	15	.	CASSLDGLALDTQYF	TGTGCCAGCAGCTTGGATGGACTAGCGTTAGATACGCAGTATTTT
.	TRBV30	TRBJ1-2	13	.	CAWSKTFPGGYTF	TGTGCCTGGAGTAAGACCTTCCCTGGGGGCTACACCTTC
TRBD1	TRBV6-5	TRBJ2-7	13	.	CASCRGRGQEQYF	TGTGCCAGTTGTCGGGGCAGGGGGCAGGAGCAGTACTTC
.	TRBV7-7	TRBJ2-2	13	once	CASSLGDPGELFF	TGTGCCAGCAGCTTAGGAGATCCCGGGGAGCTGTTTTTT
TRBD1	TRBV19	TRBJ2-2	15	.	CASSQDRAITGELFF	TGTGCCAGTAGCCAGGACAGGGCTATCACCGGGGAGCTGTTTTTT
TRBD1	TRBV5-6	TRBJ1-2	14	.	CASSPGQGHYGYTF	TGTGCCAGCAGCCCGGGACAGGGGCATTATGGCTACACCTTC
TRBD2	TRBV7-9	TRBJ2-3	16	.	CASSLASGGATDTQYF	TGTGCCAGCAGTTTGGCTAGCGGGGGGGCCACAGATACGCAGTATTTT
TRBD1	TRBV18	TRBJ1-6	15	.	CASSSTGLYNSPLHF	TGTGCCAGCTCTTCGACAGGGCTCTATAATTCACCCCTCCACTTT
.	TRBV7-9	TRBJ2-7	15	.	CASSSSTGETYEQYF	TGTGCCAGCAGCTCTTCGACAGGCGAGACCTACGAGCAGTACTTC
.	TRBV6-1	TRBJ1-3	13	.	CASSENRLNTIYF	TGTGCCAGCAGTGAAAACAGGTTAAACACCATATATTTT
.	TRBV7-2	TRBJ2-5	14	.	CASSLARGQETQYF	TGTGCCAGCAGCTTAGCGCGCGGACAGGAGACCCAGTACTTC
.	TRBV28	TRBJ2-7	14	.	CASSFGRDSYEQYF	TGTGCCAGCAGTTTTGGTCGGGACTCCTACGAGCAGTACTTC
.	TRBV28	TRBJ1-6	17	.	CASRPSRGRDLNSPLHF	TGTGCCAGCAGACCCTCTAGGGGCAGGGATCTTAATTCACCCCTCCACTTT
.	TRBV29-1	TRBJ2-3	13	.	CSVDPQSTDTQYF	TGCAGCGTTGATCCTCAGAGCACAGATACGCAGTATTTT
TRBD1	TRBV19	TRBJ1-5	14	.	CASSIGQGPQPQHF	TGTGCCAGTAGTATAGGACAGGGCCCTCAGCCCCAGCATTTT
TRBD1	TRBV24-1	TRBJ1-2	17	.	CATSPGQGSGQDYGYTF	TGTGCCACCAGCCCGGGACAGGGTTCGGGTCAGGACTATGGCTACACCTTC
.	TRBV5-1	TRBJ2-2	15	.	CASSLAVTNTGELFF	TGCGCCAGCAGCTTAGCGGTTACGAACACCGGGGAGCTGTTTTTT
.	TRBV7-8	TRBJ1-4	17	.	CASSFGTTSTTNEKLFF	TGTGCCAGCAGCTTTGGGACAACCAGTACAACTAATGAAAAACTGTTTTTT
TRBD2	TRBV6-6	TRBJ2-3	15	few	CASNIRAGNTDTQYF	TGTGCCAGCAACATTCGAGCGGGGAACACAGATACGCAGTATTTT
TRBD2	TRBV2	TRBJ2-7	16	.	CASSEAAPGLDYEQYF	TGTGCCAGCAGTGAAGCAGCGCCGGGACTAGACTACGAGCAGTACTTC
.	TRBV7-6	TRBJ1-5	14	once	CASSLGRHNQPQHF	TGTGCCAGCAGCTTAGGCCGGCATAATCAGCCCCAGCATTTT
TRBD1	TRBV5-6	TRBJ1-2	13	.	CASSFDRAPGYTF	TGTGCCAGCAGCTTTGACAGGGCTCCGGGCTACACCTTC
TRBD1	TRBV5-4	TRBJ1-5	14	.	CASSAGTGTQPQHF	TGTGCCAGCAGCGCGGGGACAGGGACTCAGCCCCAGCATTTT
.	TRBV11-2	TRBJ2-1	13	.	CASSLGLNNEQFF	TGTGCCAGCAGCTTAGGCCTGAACAATGAGCAGTTCTTC
.	TRBV9	TRBJ2-2	13	.	CASNRGNTGELFF	TGTGCCAGCAATCGGGGGAACACCGGGGAGCTGTTTTTT
.	TRBV19	TRBJ1-6	18	.	CASSLGTPDPSYNSPLHF	TGTGCCAGTAGTCTGGGGACGCCTGATCCTTCCTATAATTCACCCCTCCACTTT
.	TRBV14	TRBJ2-3	14	once	CASSQGGTIDTQYF	TGTGCCAGCAGCCAAGGGGGGACCATTGATACGCAGTATTTT
TRBD1	TRBV11-2	TRBJ2-4	15	.	CASSLDWGQGNIQYF	TGTGCCAGCAGCTTAGATTGGGGACAGGGTAACATTCAGTACTTC
TRBD1	TRBV27	TRBJ1-5	16	few	CASSARQGLTNQPQHF	TGTGCCAGCAGTGCCCGACAGGGCCTCACCAATCAGCCCCAGCATTTT
TRBD1	TRBV7-7	TRBJ2-1	15	once	CASSSGTGGYNEQFF	TGTGCCAGCAGCTCGGGGACAGGGGGATACAATGAGCAGTTCTTC
.	TRBV6-5	TRBJ2-1	15	.	CASSQLQGPYNEQFF	TGTGCCAGCAGCCAGCTACAGGGACCGTACAATGAGCAGTTCTTC
.	TRBV2	TRBJ2-3	14	.	CASSEADYADTQYF	TGTGCCAGCAGTGAGGCCGACTACGCAGATACGCAGTATTTT